The clone carrying this T cell receptor (beta chain) was detected only once. Its specificity is not known. The sample belongs to a study of Ad26.COV2.S vaccination and SARS-CoV-2 variants. Broader study findings: Similar non-spike TCR breadth was seen in vaccine and placebo recipients. Substantial breadth was reportedly displayed by spike-specific CD8+ and CD4+ T cell responses after vaccination.

The germline V gene encodes CDR1 SGHRS and CDR2 YFSETQ. The CDR3 has 15 residues. Trimming took 0 bases from V and 2 from J; bases not matched to a gene: 5. This table comes from immunoSEQ multiplex PCR, and its TCRdb copy is limited to in-frame clones, with some not included. The sample has around 140,000 clones; about nine tenths are singletons. The rearrangement joins TRBV5-1 to TRBJ2-7; TRBD2 agrees at 7 bases. Sample: peripheral blood, taken after recovery from COVID-19. The TCR sequence derives from a human donor who had recovered from COVID-19. For the CDR3, the DNA is TGCGCCAGCAGCTTGGCCCTAGCGGCCCCCTACGAGCAGTACTTC. It translates to CASSLALAAPYEQYF.